This is a list of T cell receptor beta chains from one sample in a study of T cell responses to AZD1222 COVID-19 vaccine. Profiling relied on immunoSEQ multiplex PCR, and the TCRdb table lists in-frame clones only, not all of them. The table lists some 130,000 clones, roughly nine tenths of them singletons. Specimen: peripheral blood, collected on day 0 of AZD1222 vaccination. These receptors all come from an adult in good health. CDR3s include the opening cysteine and the closing phenylalanine or tryptophan. A D gene is named only where the DNA matches it firmly. The size field is filled for only some rows; it gives once, few, many or a size class.

V gene: TRBV18; D gene: .; J gene: TRBJ2-7; clone size: .; CDR3 protein: CASSPQGFGYEQYF; CDR3 DNA: TGTGCCAGCTCACCACAGGGGTTCGGCTACGAGCAGTACTTC
V gene: TRBV5-1; D gene: .; J gene: TRBJ2-1; clone size: .; CDR3 protein: CASSLRLNPDLNEQFF; CDR3 DNA: TGCGCCAGCAGCCTAAGACTTAATCCCGACCTCAATGAGCAGTTCTTC
V gene: TRBV5-1; D gene: TRBD1; J gene: TRBJ1-3; clone size: few; CDR3 protein: CASSPGTGANTIYF; CDR3 DNA: TGCGCCAGCAGCCCGGGGACAGGGGCAAACACCATATATTTT
V gene: TRBV6-4; D gene: TRBD1; J gene: TRBJ1-1; clone size: .; CDR3 protein: CASRETGGTEAFF; CDR3 DNA: TGTGCCAGCAGGGAAACAGGGGGCACTGAAGCTTTCTTT
V gene: TRBV6-5; D gene: TRBD1; J gene: TRBJ1-2; clone size: once; CDR3 protein: CASGQGGPYYGYTF; CDR3 DNA: TGTGCCAGCGGGCAGGGGGGCCCCTACTATGGCTACACCTTC
V gene: TRBV11-2; D gene: .; J gene: TRBJ2-1; clone size: .; CDR3 protein: CASSLLTLEQFF; CDR3 DNA: TGTGCCAGCAGCTTACTGACCCTAGAGCAGTTCTTC
V gene: TRBV9; D gene: .; J gene: TRBJ2-5; clone size: .; CDR3 protein: CASSVGIGPVETQYF; CDR3 DNA: TGTGCCAGCAGCGTAGGGATCGGGCCCGTAGAGACCCAGTACTTC
V gene: TRBV6-5; D gene: TRBD1; J gene: TRBJ1-6; clone size: few; CDR3 protein: CATDLGQYNSPLHF; CDR3 DNA: TGTGCCACCGATCTGGGACAGTATAATTCACCCCTCCACTTT
V gene: TRBV5-4; D gene: .; J gene: TRBJ1-3; clone size: .; CDR3 protein: CASSSPPGNTIYF; CDR3 DNA: TGTGCCAGCAGCTCCCCCCCAGGAAACACCATATATTTT
V gene: TRBV19; D gene: TRBD1; J gene: TRBJ1-5; clone size: .; CDR3 protein: CASSSRQGDSNQPQHF; CDR3 DNA: TGTGCCAGTAGTTCCCGACAGGGTGATAGCAATCAGCCCCAGCATTTT
V gene: TRBV4-2; D gene: TRBD2; J gene: TRBJ2-2; clone size: .; CDR3 protein: CASSQGTSGGLAGELFF; CDR3 DNA: TGTGCCAGCAGCCAAGGCACTAGCGGGGGCTTAGCCGGGGAGCTGTTTTTT
V gene: TRBV24-1; D gene: .; J gene: TRBJ2-2; clone size: once; CDR3 protein: CATSPPNRGELFF; CDR3 DNA: TGTGCCACCAGTCCTCCCAACCGGGGGGAGCTGTTTTTT
V gene: TRBV4-3; D gene: TRBD2; J gene: TRBJ2-3; clone size: .; CDR3 protein: CASSQDGTSGETDTQYF; CDR3 DNA: TGCGCCAGCAGCCAAGACGGGACTAGCGGGGAGACAGATACGCAGTATTTT
V gene: TRBV21-1; D gene: .; J gene: TRBJ2-2; clone size: .; CDR3 protein: CASSRVPTGDYTGELFF; CDR3 DNA: TGTGCCAGCAGCAGAGTTCCGACAGGGGACTACACCGGGGAGCTGTTTTTT
V gene: TRBV28; D gene: .; J gene: TRBJ2-1; clone size: .; CDR3 protein: CASTFSFNEQFF; CDR3 DNA: TGTGCCAGCACCTTTAGCTTCAATGAGCAGTTCTTC
V gene: TRBV5-5; D gene: TRBD1; J gene: TRBJ2-7; clone size: .; CDR3 protein: CASSYGTGTYEQYF; CDR3 DNA: TGTGCCAGCAGCTATGGGACAGGTACCTACGAGCAGTACTTC
V gene: TRBV9; D gene: .; J gene: TRBJ1-3; clone size: .; CDR3 protein: CASSFGLGNTIYF; CDR3 DNA: TGTGCCAGCAGCTTCGGGCTCGGAAACACCATATATTTT
V gene: TRBV7-2; D gene: .; J gene: TRBJ2-3; clone size: .; CDR3 protein: CASSRRRGTTDTQYF; CDR3 DNA: TGTGCCAGCAGCCGGCGCCGGGGGACCACAGATACGCAGTATTTT
V gene: TRBV19; D gene: TRBD2; J gene: TRBJ2-1; clone size: .; CDR3 protein: CASSTHSGGTYNEQFF; CDR3 DNA: TGTGCCAGTAGTACCCATAGCGGGGGGACCTACAATGAGCAGTTCTTC
V gene: TRBV24-1; D gene: TRBD1; J gene: TRBJ1-4; clone size: once; CDR3 protein: CATSDTGTANEKLFF; CDR3 DNA: TGTGCCACCAGTGATACCGGGACAGCAAATGAAAAACTGTTTTTT
V gene: TRBV7-3; D gene: .; J gene: TRBJ2-5; clone size: .; CDR3 protein: CASSPAGTPGETQYF; CDR3 DNA: TGTGCCAGCAGCCCCGCCGGAACCCCTGGAGAGACCCAGTACTTC
V gene: TRBV28; D gene: .; J gene: TRBJ1-5; clone size: .; CDR3 protein: CASSSISGQSLPPQPQHF; CDR3 DNA: TGTGCCAGCAGTTCGATCTCCGGACAGTCTCTTCCACCTCAGCCCCAGCATTTT